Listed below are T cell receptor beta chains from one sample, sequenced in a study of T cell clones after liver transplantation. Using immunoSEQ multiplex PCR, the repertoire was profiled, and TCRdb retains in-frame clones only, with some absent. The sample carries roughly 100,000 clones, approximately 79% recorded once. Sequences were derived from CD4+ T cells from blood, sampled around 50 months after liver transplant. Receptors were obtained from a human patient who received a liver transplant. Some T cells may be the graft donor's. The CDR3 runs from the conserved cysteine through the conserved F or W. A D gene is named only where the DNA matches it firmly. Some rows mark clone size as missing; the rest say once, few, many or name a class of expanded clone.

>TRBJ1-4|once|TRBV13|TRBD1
TGTGCCAGCAGCCCCAGGGGGGGACGTAATGAAAAACTGTTTTTT
CASSPRGGRNEKLFF
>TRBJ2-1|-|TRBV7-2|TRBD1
TGTGCCAGCAGCTTAGAATCTGGGCAGGGGGCGAGGAATGAGCAGTTCTTC
CASSLESGQGARNEQFF
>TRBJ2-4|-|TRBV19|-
TGTGCCAGTAGTATAGGGCGAGAGGACATTCAGTACTTC
CASSIGREDIQYF
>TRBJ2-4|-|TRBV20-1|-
TGCAGTGCTTTTTACCTTATTCAGTACTTC
CSAFYLIQYF
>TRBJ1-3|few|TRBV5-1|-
TGCGCCAGCAGCTTGGGGACAGCTGGAAACACCATATATTTT
CASSLGTAGNTIYF
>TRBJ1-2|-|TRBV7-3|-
TGTGCCAGCAGCTTAGAGGCAGGGTACGGCTACACCTTC
CASSLEAGYGYTF
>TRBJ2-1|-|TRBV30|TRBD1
TGTGCCTGGAGTGACGCCGACAGGGGACAGTTCTTC
CAWSDADRGQFF
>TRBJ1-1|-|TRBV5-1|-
TGCGCCAGCAGCTTGGCCTCTTCCAACACTGAAGCTTTCTTT
CASSLASSNTEAFF
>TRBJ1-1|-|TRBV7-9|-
TGTGCCAGCAGCAGAGATGCCGTACAGGGAGCGACTGAAGCTTTCTTT
CASSRDAVQGATEAFF
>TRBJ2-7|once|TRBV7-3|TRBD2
TGTGCCAGCACGTCTAGCGGGAGGGCCTACGAGCAGTACTTC
CASTSSGRAYEQYF
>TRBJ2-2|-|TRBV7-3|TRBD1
TGTGCCAGCAGCCTAGGACAGGGGAGGGCCGGGGAGCTGTTTTTT
CASSLGQGRAGELFF
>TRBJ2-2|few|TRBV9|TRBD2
TGTGCCAGCAGCGTAGGTGAGACTAGCGTTACCGGGGAGCTGTTTTTT
CASSVGETSVTGELFF
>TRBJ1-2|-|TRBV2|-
TGTGCCAGCATCGAGAGGGGCGGCAACTATGGCTACACCTTC
CASIERGGNYGYTF
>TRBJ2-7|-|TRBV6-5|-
TGTGCCAGCAAGCGGGGACAGGAAAGCTACGAGCAGTACTTC
CASKRGQESYEQYF
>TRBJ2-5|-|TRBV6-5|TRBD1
TGTGCCAGCAGTGGGACAGCCCAGGGAGAGACCCAGTACTTC
CASSGTAQGETQYF
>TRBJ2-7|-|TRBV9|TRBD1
TGTGCCAGCAGCGCATCCTCTGGGGGGACAGGGATCTACGAGCAGTACTTC
CASSASSGGTGIYEQYF
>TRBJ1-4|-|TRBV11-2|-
TGTGCCAGCAGCTTATGGGGGACTAATGAAAAACTGTTTTTT
CASSLWGTNEKLFF
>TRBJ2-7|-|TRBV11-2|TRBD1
TGTGCCAGCAGCCGGGACAGGGGAACCTACGAGCAGTACTTC
CASSRDRGTYEQYF
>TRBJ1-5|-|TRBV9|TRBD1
TGTGCCAGCAGCGCGGACAGGGGAAATCAGCCCCAGCATTTT
CASSADRGNQPQHF
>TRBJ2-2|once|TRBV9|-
TGTGCCAGCAGCGTAGTACAGAACACCGGGGAGCTGTTTTTT
CASSVVQNTGELFF
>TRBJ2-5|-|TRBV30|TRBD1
TGTGCCTGGAGCGTAGGGACAGTCCAAGAGACCCAGTACTTC
CAWSVGTVQETQYF
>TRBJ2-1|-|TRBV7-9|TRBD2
TGTGCCAGCAGCCTAACTAGCGCTACCGAGCAGTTCTTC
CASSLTSATEQFF
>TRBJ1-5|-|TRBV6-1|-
TGTGCCAGCAGTGAATGGGTAAAGGGCCAGCCCCAGCATTTT
CASSEWVKGQPQHF
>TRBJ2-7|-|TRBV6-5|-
TGTGCCAGCAGTTACTGGGGATTATCCTACGAGCAGTACTTC
CASSYWGLSYEQYF
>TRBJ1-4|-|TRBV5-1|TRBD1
TGCGCCAGCAGCTGGGGGACAGGGGACGAAAAACTGTTTTTT
CASSWGTGDEKLFF
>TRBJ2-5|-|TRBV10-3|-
TGTGCCATCAGTGGGACCTCGGAGACCCAGTACTTC
CAISGTSETQYF
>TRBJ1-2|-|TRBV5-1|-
TGCGCCAGCAGGGGGCTCGGGAAGGTTCATGGCTACACCTTC
CASRGLGKVHGYTF
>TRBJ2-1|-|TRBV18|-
TGTGCCAGCTCACCAGCCAGGGGGGGTTCCTACAATGAGCAGTTCTTC
CASSPARGGSYNEQFF
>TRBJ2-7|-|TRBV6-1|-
TGTGCCAGCAGTCCCCGACTAAGGTCCTACGAGCAGTACTTC
CASSPRLRSYEQYF
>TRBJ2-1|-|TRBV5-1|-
TGCGCCAGCAGCTTGGTGGCGGCAGGGGCCTTTCCAAACAATGAGCAGTTCTTC
CASSLVAAGAFPNNEQFF
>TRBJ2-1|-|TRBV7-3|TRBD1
TGTGCCAGCAGCGGACAGGGTGCTAGCTCCTACAATGAGCAGTTCTTC
CASSGQGASSYNEQFF
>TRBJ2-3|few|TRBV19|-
TGTGCCAGTAGTATGGGGAGAGGAGGCACAGATACGCAGTATTTT
CASSMGRGGTDTQYF
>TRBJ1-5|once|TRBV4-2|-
TGTGCCAGCAGCCCCGGGACGGATAGCAATCAGCCCCAGCATTTT
CASSPGTDSNQPQHF
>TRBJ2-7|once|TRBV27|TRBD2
TGTGCCAGCAGTTCAGCGGGAGTAAGCCCTTACGAGCAGTACTTC
CASSSAGVSPYEQYF
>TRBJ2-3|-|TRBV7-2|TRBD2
TGTGCCAGCAGCTTACGCGGGGGGGACACAGATACGCAGTATTTT
CASSLRGGDTDTQYF
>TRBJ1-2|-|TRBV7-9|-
TGTGCCAGCAGCGTGGGGTCGTATGGCTACACCTTC
CASSVGSYGYTF